This T cell receptor (beta chain) was profiled in a study of post-analysis software for immune sequencing data. The study, taken as a whole, reports: Controls' normalized Chao1 diversity significantly exceeded that of multiple sclerosis patients. Roughly five TRBV segments occurring more often in patients than controls included TRBV5-6, TRBV5-1 and TRBV20-1.

Unique molecular identifiers were carried by the TCR beta cDNA libraries. Between about 0.9 and 11 million T cells gave rise to approximately 520,000 cDNA molecules. A single record per CDR3 protein comes from TCRdb applying MiXCR to the PCR reads. The top ten hold around 0.55% of the sample, which has 700,000 to 800,000 distinct CDR3 sequences, 25% to 30% seen once. There are a few counts of this clonotype. The antigen is not known. CDR1 is MDHEN, CDR2 SYDVKM, per germline. CDR3 length: 15 amino acids. With 3 bases clipped from V and 7 bases from J, the junction kept 9 bases outside the gene matches. Sequenced: blood. The source is a girl between 5 and 17 years old with multiple sclerosis. The gene calls are TRBV28 and TRBJ2-3, with 8 positions matching TRBD2. CDR3 bases: TGTGCCAGCAGTTTTCGTGGCGGGGGGCCCTATACGCAGTATTTT. It codes for CASSFRGGGPYTQYF.